This T cell receptor beta chain originates from a study of control samples from healthy donors and cancer patients. Profiled with immunoSEQ multiplex PCR; TCRdb holds only in-frame clones, not every one. The sample records 400,000 to 500,000 clones, around nine tenths being singletons. This clone has a single count. This CDR3 contains 13 residues. V lost 5 bases and J lost 5; bases outside the gene matches: 5. The V gene's germline CDR1 is SEHNR and CDR2 FQNEAQ (reference sequence). Material for sequencing was PBMCs. This sequence was found in a man aged 35-49 years with head and neck cancer. The chain joins TRBV7-9 to TRBJ1-1, with 7 bases that match TRBD1. In DNA form, the CDR3 reads TGTGCCAGCAGCGGCAGGGGGTGGACTGAAGCTTTCTTT. This gives the protein CASSGRGWTEAFF.